This T cell receptor (beta chain) was documented in a study of T cells after yellow fever vaccination. On the study more broadly: With SMART-Seq v4 Ultra Low Input, the fractions containing low cell numbers were prepared.

This clonotype was counted between two and nine times. In making TCR cDNA, 5'RACE template switching added a universal primer site and UMIs to it. Via MiXCR, TCRdb re-called the 5' RACE reads, giving one row per CDR3 protein. The table includes a few hundred thousand distinct CDR3 sequences, under 7.5% detected once. Germline V gives CDR1 SGHRS, CDR2 YFSETQ. The CDR3 consists of 12 residues. Trimming took 6 bases from V and 3 from J, leaving 8 bases between them. The chain recombines TRBV5-1 with TRBJ2-3; D perhaps matches TRBD1 (5 bases). The specimen comprised PBMCs, sampled 5 days after the yellow fever booster vaccination. The sequence was obtained from a young man who received the YFV17D yellow fever vaccine. The CDR3 DNA reads TGCGCCAGCAAGGGGAAGACAGATACGCAGTATTTT. It encodes CASKGKTDTQYF.